Shown below are 15 T cell receptor beta chains from a single sample sequenced in a study of CD8 T cells in ankylosing spondylitis. Findings and caveats of the study: Blood from ankylosing spondylitis patients appeared to carry a characteristic roughly 8-variant TCR beta motif.

Which antigens these TCRs recognize remains unknown. A single record per CDR3 protein comes from TCRdb applying MiXCR to the 5' RACE reads. Of 350,000 to 550,000 distinct CDR3 sequences in the sample, roughly 26% were seen once. The source material was blood, either unsorted or a sorted T cell fraction (not recorded which). All receptors derive from a male donor with ankylosing spondylitis.

V and J are TRBV20-1 and TRBJ2-3; the match to TRBD2 covers 14 bases. The CDR3 is made up of 17 amino acids. The trim removed 3 bases at V and 0 bases at J, leaving 5 bases unmatched. Germline-derived CDR1 and CDR2 are DFQATT and SNEGSKA (reference sequence). The CDR3 sequence: CSASLGTSGRSTDTQYF. The CDR3 coding sequence is TGCAGTGCTAGCCTCGGGACTAGCGGGAGAAGCACAGATACGCAGTATTTT.

The gene calls are TRBV12-3 or TRBV12-4 and TRBJ2-1, with 9 bases aligning to TRBD1. This CDR3 has 15 residues. Trimming removed 2 bases from V and 7 bases from J; junction bases left unmatched: 6. The DNA for the CDR3 is TGTGCCAGCAGTTTATTCAGGACAGGGGAGAATGAGCAGTTCTTC. It specifies CASSLFRTGENEQFF.

This rearrangement joins TRBV20-1 to TRBJ1-2, with a weak D call TRBD1 (5 bases). The germline V and J ends were trimmed by 0 bases and 4 bases, with 12 bases remaining between them. CDR1 and CDR2 from the germline V gene are DFQATT and SNEGSKA (reference sequence). The CDR3 loop spans 14 amino acids. CDR3 amino acids: CSARDRAGSYGYTF. CDR3 nucleotides: TGCAGTGCTAGAGATCGGGCAGGGAGCTATGGCTACACCTTC.

The chain recombines TRBV3-1 with TRBJ1-6; D is possibly TRBD1 (5 bases). The V and J ends lost 5 bases and 8 bases respectively, with 13 bases between them. Germline loops: CDR1 LGHDT, CDR2 YNNKEL (reference sequence). The CDR3 runs to 14 residues. CDR3 sequence: CASSLKVGDSPLHF. The DNA for the CDR3 is TGTGCCAGCAGCTTAAAAGTGGGGGATTCACCCCTCCACTTT.

The chain employs TRBV7-2 and TRBJ2-1; D might be TRBD2 (5 bases). The CDR3 loop spans 13 amino acids. Between the trimmed V and J ends, which lost 0 bases and 9 bases, there was a span of 9 bases. Per germline, CDR1 SGHTA and CDR2 FQGNSA. The CDR3 DNA reads TGTGCCAGCAGCTTAGCCCCTAGCAGTGAGCAGTTCTTC. Its translation: CASSLAPSSEQFF. The full variable domain, rest sourced from reference TRBV7-2 and TRBJ2-1, is GAGVSQSPSNKVTEKGKDVELRCDPISGHTALYWYRQSLGQGLEFLIYFQGNSAPDKSGLPSDRFSAERTGGSVSTLTIQRTQQEDSAVYLCASSLAPSSEQFFGPGTRLTVL.

The rearrangement links TRBV15 to TRBJ2-1; TRBD2 is a possible D gene (5 bases). This CDR3 is built from 15 residues. The V end lost 0 bases, the J end lost 6 bases, and 12 bases lay between the germline ends. Germline CDR1 is LNHNV and CDR2 is YYDKDF (reference sequence). In nucleotides, the CDR3 is TGTGCCACCAGCAGAGAGTTGGACTTGACCAATGAGCAGTTCTTC. Its protein product is CATSRELDLTNEQFF.

This clonotype was seen more than once but under ten times. The chain combines TRBV20-1 with TRBJ2-3, with D tentatively TRBD1 (5 bases). Trimming stripped 2 bases from V and 5 bases from J, with 11 bases between. The germline CDR1 and CDR2 sequences are DFQATT and SNEGSKA (reference sequence). The CDR3 is 13 residues long. The CDR3 reads CSARSQGGDTQYF. The CDR3 DNA follows: TGCAGTGCTAGAAGTCAGGGTGGAGATACGCAGTATTTT.

The CDR3 sequence: CASSPAASGRLYEQFF. CDR3 in DNA: TGTGCCAGCTCACCAGCGGCTAGCGGGAGGTTATATGAGCAGTTCTTC. The chain carries TRBV18 and TRBJ2-1; 11 positions agree with TRBD2. Germline assignment: CDR1 KGHSH and CDR2 LQKENI. Unmatched junction bases numbered 8, after V lost 2 bases and J lost 8 bases. CDR3 size: 16 residues.

The V and J genes are TRBV12-3 or TRBV12-4 and TRBJ1-4; D is unclear. This CDR3 contains 15 residues. V lost 4 bases to trimming and J lost 3 bases, with 12 bases between them. CDR3 in amino acids: CASSSTSRPNEKLFF. The DNA of the CDR3 is TGTGCCAGCAGTTCCACCTCGCGGCCTAATGAAAAACTGTTTTTT.

The chain recombines TRBV10-3 with TRBJ2-7; 7 nucleotides line up with TRBD2. V trimming: 7 bases; J trimming: 5 bases; junction bases outside the gene matches: 5. CDR3 size: 12 residues. Germline CDR1 reads ENHRY; CDR2 reads SYGVKD. The DNA for the CDR3 is TGTGCCATCAAAGGACTAGATAACGAGCAGTACTTC. This gives the protein CAIKGLDNEQYF.

At least ten counts were recorded for this clonotype. The chain recombines TRBV3-1 with TRBJ1-1; D remains unclear. The CDR3 runs to 14 residues. Trimming took off 5 bases at V and 4 bases at J, with 14 bases between the two ends. The germline gives CDR1 LGHDT, CDR2 YNNKEL (reference sequence). CDR3 sequence (DNA): TGTGCCAGCAGCTACCAGGCGGGAGGCACTGAAGCTTTCTTT. It specifies CASSYQAGGTEAFF.

This rearrangement joins TRBV9 to TRBJ2-2; 13 positions agree with TRBD2. Per the germline V gene, CDR1 is SGDLS and CDR2 is YYNGEE. Unmatched junction bases numbered 3, after V lost 3 bases and J lost 4 bases. This CDR3 is 16 amino acids long. CDR3 amino acids: CASSAGTSGTTGELFF. The DNA for the CDR3 is TGTGCCAGCAGCGCCGGGACTAGCGGGACCACCGGGGAGCTGTTTTTT.

This clonotype was seen once. The chain combines TRBV27 with TRBJ2-1; D ambiguous. In germline, CDR1 is MNHEY, CDR2 SMNVEV (reference sequence). The CDR3 contains 13 residues. V lost 4 bases and J lost 6, with 10 bases in between. The CDR3 loop is CASSSGSVNEQFF. CDR3 DNA: TGTGCCAGCAGTTCCGGGTCTGTCAATGAGCAGTTCTTC.

The table lists this clonotype with a few counts. The CDR3 region has the DNA TGCGCCAGCAGCTATGGGAACGGACTAGCGGAGACCCAGTACTTC. Translated, it gives CASSYGNGLAETQYF. V is TRBV5-1 and J is TRBJ2-5; 9 bases are a match to TRBD2. CDR1 is SGHRS, CDR2 YFSETQ, per germline. The CDR3 is 15 residues long. The ends lost 3 bases at V and 5 bases at J; junction bases unmatched: 8. The full variable domain, its missing parts supplied by reference TRBV5-1 and TRBJ2-5, is KAGVTQTPRYLIKTRGQQVTLSCSPISGHRSVSWYQQTPGQGLQFLFEYFSETQRNKGNFPGRFSGRQFSNSRSEMNVSTLELGDSALYLCASSYGNGLAETQYFGPGTRLLVL.

This clonotype was counted between two and nine times. The rearrangement joins TRBV7-9 to TRBJ2-3; 7 bases map to TRBD2. CDR1 SEHNR and CDR2 FQNEAQ come from the germline V gene (reference sequence). V trimming: 9 bases; J trimming: 2 bases; junction bases outside the gene matches: 14. The CDR3 consists of 16 residues. This CDR3 reads CARTSLAENPTDTQYF. The CDR3, as DNA: TGTGCCAGGACCTCTCTAGCGGAAAATCCCACAGATACGCAGTATTTT.